These 7 T cell receptor beta chains were all obtained from the same sample, sequenced in a study of cytomegalovirus exposure and HLA in healthy donors. Primers included in the PCR were 60 Vbeta and 13 Jbeta primers. Measured with immunoSEQ multiplex PCR; TCRdb has only the in-frame clones, and not every one. The repertoire table contains about 140,000 clones. Material for sequencing was PBMCs. The origin of the receptors is a man aged 35 to 55 in good health and CMV-seronegative.

The V call is TRBV2, the J call TRBJ2-3; D possibly corresponds to TRBD1 (6 bases). Trimming left V 8 bases short and J 2 bases short, with 11 bases between. Germline V gives CDR1 SNHLY, CDR2 FYNNEI. The CDR3 is 13 amino acids. The CDR3 reads CASGGVFTDTQYF. For the CDR3, the DNA is TGTGCCAGCGGGGGCGTTTTCACAGATACGCAGTATTTT.

V usage is TRBV7-9 and J usage is TRBJ2-2; TRBD2 aligns across 7 bases. The CDR3 loop spans 15 amino acids. Germline CDR1 SEHNR, CDR2 FQNEAQ (reference sequence). The V segment lost 5 bases and the J segment 0 bases; nucleotides outside the gene matches: 3. Written as DNA, the CDR3 is TGTGCCAGCAGCAGAGCGGGACCGAACACCGGGGAGCTGTTTTTT. Its translation: CASSRAGPNTGELFF.

The chain recombines TRBV9 with TRBJ2-3; TRBD2 matches at 9 bases. Germline loops: CDR1 SGDLS, CDR2 YYNGEE. The CDR3 sequence is 16 residues long. The V segment lost 3 bases and the J segment 5 bases; nucleotides outside the gene matches: 10. This chain's CDR3 is CASSDGLAGFGDTQYF. CDR3 sequence (DNA): TGTGCCAGCAGCGACGGGCTAGCGGGGTTTGGAGATACGCAGTATTTT.

The chain couples TRBV2 to TRBJ2-3, with 9 bases lining up with TRBD2. V shed 5 bases and J 13 bases; nucleotides not matched to a gene: 7. Germline V gene data show CDR1 as SNHLY and CDR2 as FYNNEI. CDR3 length: 12 amino acids. This chain's CDR3 is CASSQGLADEYF. CDR3 in DNA: TGTGCCAGCAGTCAGGGACTAGCTGACGAGTATTTT. Complete variable domain (other parts from reference TRBV2 and TRBJ2-3): EPEVTQTPSHQVTQMGQEVILRCVPISNHLYFYWYRQILGQKVEFLVSFYNNEISEKSEIFDDQFSVERPDGSNFTLKIRSTKLEDSAMYFCASSQGLADEYFGPGTRLTVL.

The chain links TRBV27 to TRBJ1-2; the match to TRBD1 covers 9 bases. Trimming removed 5 bases from V and 6 bases from J; junction bases left unmatched: 7. Germline CDR1 MNHEY, CDR2 SMNVEV (reference sequence). CDR3 length: 14 amino acids. CDR3 coding DNA: TGTGCCAGCAGTACACGACAGGGGGAGGATGGCTACACCTTC. Translated, it gives CASSTRQGEDGYTF.

The rearrangement uses TRBV5-6 and TRBJ2-7; TRBD1 agrees at 7 bases. CDR3 length: 14 amino acids. The V and J ends lost 0 bases and 4 bases, in that order; junction bases with no gene match: 4. Germline CDR1 is SGHDT and CDR2 is YYEEEE. In DNA, the CDR3 is TGTGCCAGCAGCTTGGGGACAGGCACTTACGAGCAGTACTTC. Residues: CASSLGTGTYEQYF.

The CDR3 region is CSVLPGLGNEKLFF. CDR3 DNA: TGCAGCGTCCTCCCAGGGTTAGGTAATGAAAAACTGTTTTTT. The chain links TRBV29-1 to TRBJ1-4, with D tentatively TRBD1 (5 bases). Germline V gene lookup returns CDR1 SQVTM and CDR2 ANQGSEA. V lost 6 bases to trimming and J lost 4 bases, with 15 bases between them. The CDR3 is 14 residues long.